This paragraph reports one T cell receptor (beta chain). Its antigen is undetermined. Extracted total RNA amounted to at least 5.5 micrograms for each sample. The entry originates in a study of blood T cells in healthy people across ages. Findings of the study overall: Leaving the PBMCs unsorted stopped any conclusive comparison of naive versus antigen-experienced cells. A roughly linear age-dependent decrease characterized TCR beta diversity per million T cells.

Alongside a J-beta primer mix, a sample-barcoded 5' primer served in a second PCR lasting about 6 to 12 cycles. Each TCR beta cDNA got a 12-nucleotide random molecular identifier. Via MiXCR, TCRdb re-called the 5' RACE reads, giving one row per CDR3 protein. Of 1.5 million to 2 million distinct CDR3 sequences listed, 28% are singletons. The junction had 10 bases not matched to a gene; V was cut back by 10 bases and J by 6 bases. The CDR3 consists of 14 residues. The germline V gene has CDR1 LNHDA and CDR2 SQIVND (reference sequence). Sequences were obtained from blood. The clonotype was recovered from a woman in her twenties or thirties in good health. J is TRBJ1-5 and V is TRBV19, with 9 positions matching TRBD1. CDR3 sequence reads: CATSGQGEGQPQHF. The DNA for the CDR3 is TGTGCCACCTCGGGACAGGGTGAGGGTCAGCCCCAGCATTTT.